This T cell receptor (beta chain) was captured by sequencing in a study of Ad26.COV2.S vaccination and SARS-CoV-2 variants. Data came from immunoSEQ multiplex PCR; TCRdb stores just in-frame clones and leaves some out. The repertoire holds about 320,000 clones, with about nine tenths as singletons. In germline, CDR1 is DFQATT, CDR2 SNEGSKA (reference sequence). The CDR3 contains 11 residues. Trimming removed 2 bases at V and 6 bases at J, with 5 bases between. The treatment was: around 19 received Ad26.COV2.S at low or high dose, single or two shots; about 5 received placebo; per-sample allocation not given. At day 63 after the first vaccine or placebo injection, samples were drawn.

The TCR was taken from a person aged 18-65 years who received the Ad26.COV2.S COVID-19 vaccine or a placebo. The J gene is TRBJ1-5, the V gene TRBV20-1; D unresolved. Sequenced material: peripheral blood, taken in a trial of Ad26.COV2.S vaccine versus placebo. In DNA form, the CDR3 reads TGCAGTGCTAGAAAAGGTCAGCCCCAGCATTTT. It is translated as CSARKGQPQHF.